This entry lists 5 T cell receptor beta chains sequenced from one sample in a study of CD8+CD57+ T cells in acquired aplastic anemia. Before being chosen for sequencing, patients had shown CD8+CD57+ cell expansion by flow cytometry. TCR beta VDJ and CDR3 profiles were obtained from a genomic DNA template. TCRdb re-called the reads with MiXCR, one entry per CDR3 protein. The sample carries 150,000 or so distinct CDR3 sequences, 40% to 55% recorded once. Specimen: sorted CD4+, CD8+, or CD8+CD57+ T cells (not recorded which) from PBMCs. The receptors come from a human donor with aplastic anemia.

In this sample, this clonotype turned up many times. The CDR3 DNA reads TGTGCCAGCAGCCGATTCACACAGGGGTCGGAGACCCAGTACTTC. This translates into CASSRFTQGSETQYF. The chain uses TRBV7-2 and TRBJ2-5; TRBD1 matches at 7 bases. The CDR3 contains 15 residues. J gave up 5 bases and V 5 bases, and 11 bases lay outside the gene matches. Germline V CDR1 and CDR2: SGHTA, FQGNSA.

This clonotype has a count of ten or more. CDR3 loop: CATSDFSDTQYF. The CDR3 nucleotides read TGTGCCACCAGTGATTTTTCAGATACGCAGTATTTT. The chain recombines TRBV24-1 with TRBJ2-3, with D hard to call. This CDR3 is built from 12 residues. Trimming left V 1 base short and J 4 bases short, with 2 bases between. Germline V lookup: CDR1 KGHDR, CDR2 SFDVKD.

This clonotype was picked up many times. J is TRBJ1-1 and V is TRBV20-1; D ambiguous. CDR1 and CDR2 (germline): DFQATT, SNEGSKA (reference sequence). The CDR3 runs 12 residues. V gave up 3 bases and J gave up 5 bases, with 10 bases separating them. The CDR3 DNA reads as TGCAGTGCTAGGGAGCTGGGAACTGAAGCTTTCTTT. It specifies CSARELGTEAFF.

This clonotype is termed medium-sized. The J gene is TRBJ1-2, the V gene TRBV2, with TRBD1 matching over 7 bases. The V segment lost 5 bases and the J segment 6 bases; nucleotides outside the gene matches: 3. The CDR3 loop spans 12 amino acids. Germline V CDR1 and CDR2: SNHLY, FYNNEI. The CDR3 loop is CASSTGVDGYTF. In nucleotides, the CDR3 is TGTGCCAGCAGTACAGGGGTTGATGGCTACACCTTC. The variable domain in full, with the rest retrieved from reference TRBV2 and TRBJ1-2, is EPEVTQTPSHQVTQMGQEVILRCVPISNHLYFYWYRQILGQKVEFLVSFYNNEISEKSEIFDDQFSVERPDGSNFTLKIRSTKLEDSAMYFCASSTGVDGYTFGSGTRLTVV.

The gene calls are TRBV7-6 and TRBJ1-5; D remains unclear. The CDR3 covers 13 residues. Germline loops: CDR1 SGHVS, CDR2 FNYEAQ. Trimming cost V 0 bases and J 10 bases, with 10 bases left between them. CDR3 sequence reads: CASSLAYTAPQHF. The CDR3 nucleotides are TGTGCCAGCAGCTTAGCGTACACGGCCCCCCAGCATTTT.